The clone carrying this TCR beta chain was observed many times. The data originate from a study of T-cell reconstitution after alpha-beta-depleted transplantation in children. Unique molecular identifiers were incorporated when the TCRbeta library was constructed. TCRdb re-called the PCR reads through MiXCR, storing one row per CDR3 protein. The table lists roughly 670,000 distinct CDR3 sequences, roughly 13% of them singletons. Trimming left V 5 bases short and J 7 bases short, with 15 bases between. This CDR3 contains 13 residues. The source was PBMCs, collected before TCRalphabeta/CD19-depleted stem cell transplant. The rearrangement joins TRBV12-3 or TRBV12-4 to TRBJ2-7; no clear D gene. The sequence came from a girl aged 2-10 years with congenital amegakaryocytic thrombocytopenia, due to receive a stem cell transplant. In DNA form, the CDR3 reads TGTGCCAGCAGTGCAATGCTATTTGGAGAGCAGTACTTC. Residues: CASSAMLFGEQYF.